A selection of T cell receptor beta chains follows, all from one sample in a study of shared clonotypes between healthy human individuals. Repertoires were generated with immunoSEQ multiplex PCR, while TCRdb's copy carries only in-frame clones and drops some. The data show some 740,000 clones, about 91% seen once. The sequencing sample was made of naive CD8+ T cells sorted from blood. All receptors derive from a man in his thirties or forties in good health. Each CDR3 is given with its conserved first and last residue. The order of the fields is D gene, V gene, J gene, clone size, CDR3 DNA, CDR3 protein. The D gene is left open where the match is weak. Size values are once, few and many counts, or a class for expanded clones, and some rows have none.

TRBD1	TRBV2	TRBJ1-1	few	TGTGCCAGCTACCGGACAGGCCTTGGGGGCACTGAAGCTTTCTTT	CASYRTGLGGTEAFF
.	TRBV19	TRBJ2-7	.	TGTGCCAGTAGTATGCAGGGCACCTACGAGCAGTACTTC	CASSMQGTYEQYF
.	TRBV6-6	TRBJ2-2	.	TGTGCCAGCAGTTACTCGGGTTCCGGGGAGCTGTTTTTT	CASSYSGSGELFF
TRBD1	TRBV4-1	TRBJ2-1	.	TGCGCCAGCGGACGGACAGGGGAGGATGAGCAGTTCTTC	CASGRTGEDEQFF
TRBD1	TRBV6-6	TRBJ1-1	.	TGTGCCAGCAGTCGTCGACAGGGGGTTACTGAAGCTTTCTTT	CASSRRQGVTEAFF
.	TRBV19	TRBJ2-7	.	TGTGCCAGTAGTATCCGGGACTTAACCTACGAGCAGTACTTC	CASSIRDLTYEQYF
TRBD2	TRBV5-4	TRBJ2-1	.	TGTGCCAGCAGCAGGGGACTAGCGGGAAACGATGAGCAGTTCTTC	CASSRGLAGNDEQFF
.	TRBV10-1	TRBJ2-1	.	TGCGCCAGCAGTGATTCCTATGAGCAGTTCTTC	CASSDSYEQFF
.	TRBV15	TRBJ2-2	once	TGTGCCACCAGCAGAGATTCGTCTCACAGGGAGAACACCGGGGAGCTGTTTTTT	CATSRDSSHRENTGELFF
.	TRBV5-6	TRBJ2-2	.	TGTGCCAGCAGCTTTGGGAACACCGGGGAGCTGTTTTTT	CASSFGNTGELFF
.	TRBV13	TRBJ2-3	.	TGTGCCAGCAGCTTACCTTCGGCAGTCACAGATACGCAGTATTTT	CASSLPSAVTDTQYF
.	TRBV5-8	TRBJ1-2	.	TGTGCCAGCAGCTGGGAGAGCTATGGCTACACCTTC	CASSWESYGYTF
.	TRBV7-2	TRBJ2-1	.	TGTGCCAGCAGCTTAGCCCCGGAGTCCTACAATGAGCAGTTCTTC	CASSLAPESYNEQFF
.	TRBV11-2	TRBJ2-5	.	TGTGCCAGCAGCTTATGGAATAGCGACCAAGAGACCCAGTACTTC	CASSLWNSDQETQYF
.	TRBV9	TRBJ2-7	once	TGTGCCAGCAGCGTAAGTTCAGACAGCTACGAGCAGTACTTC	CASSVSSDSYEQYF
.	TRBV5-8	TRBJ2-7	.	TGTGCCAGCAGCTTGATCGAGGAGCCTTACGAGCAGTACTTC	CASSLIEEPYEQYF
.	TRBV10-3	TRBJ2-7	.	TGTGCCATCAGTGAGTCGTCTGGTCAAAGCTCCTACGAGCAGTACTTC	CAISESSGQSSYEQYF
.	TRBV27	TRBJ2-5	.	TGTGCCAGCAGTTTATTGGACCACCAAGAGACCCAGTACTTC	CASSLLDHQETQYF
TRBD2	TRBV28	TRBJ2-7	.	TGTGCCAGCAGCCGCCCCCCTTTCATGCCCTTAGCGGGAGCTTTCACCTACGAGCAGTACTTC	CASSRPPFMPLAGAFTYEQYF
.	TRBV10-3	TRBJ2-1	.	TGTGCCATCAGTGACGGAGGTGACTACAATGAGCAGTTCTTC	CAISDGGDYNEQFF
TRBD2	TRBV14	TRBJ2-1	.	TGTGCCAGCAGCCTCAGACTAGCGGGAAGATATGGAAACGAGCAGTTCTTC	CASSLRLAGRYGNEQFF
.	TRBV27	TRBJ1-1	once	TGTGCCAGCAGTTCCACAATGGGGGGACTACACGCTTTCTTT	CASSSTMGGLHAFF